The 13 T cell receptor beta chains in this list originate from one sample, sequenced in a study of early T cells in non-severe SARS-CoV-2 infection. From the 5' RACE reads, TCRdb called clonotypes with MiXCR, one entry per CDR3 protein. Of about 64,000 distinct CDR3 sequences in the sample, roughly 12% were seen once. The source material was whole blood, sampled at baseline. Every receptor here comes from an adult who was a healthcare worker with PCR-confirmed SARS-CoV-2 infection or an uninfected control (not recorded which).

This clonotype was seen more than once but under ten times. The chain uses TRBV20-1 and TRBJ2-7, with 11 bases aligning to TRBD2. Trimming took 4 bases from V and 1 from J; bases not matched to a gene: 3. Germline CDR1 and CDR2: DFQATT and SNEGSKA (reference sequence). The length of the CDR3 is 14 residues. CDR3 loop: CSAMPSGGSYEQYF. The DNA for the CDR3 is TGCAGTGCTATGCCTAGCGGGGGGTCCTACGAGCAGTACTTC.

This clonotype appeared a few times. The CDR3 bases are TGTGCCACCGGGTCCTCAAGAGAGACCCAGTACTTC. Its translation is CATGSSRETQYF. The chain couples TRBV10-3 to TRBJ2-5; D ambiguous. Germline assignment: CDR1 ENHRY and CDR2 SYGVKD. The CDR3 has 12 amino acids. Trimming pared 10 bases from V and 4 bases from J, leaving 13 bases between.

The rearrangement links TRBV10-3 to TRBJ2-1; possibly TRBD2 for D (6 bases). Trimming took 10 bases from V and 7 from J, leaving 20 bases between them. The CDR3 has 14 amino acids. CDR1 is ENHRY and CDR2 is SYGVKD in the germline V gene. CDR3 DNA sequence: TGTGCCACCAAGCAACTAGCAGATGGGAATGAGCAGTTCTTC. The encoded protein is CATKQLADGNEQFF.

This clonotype was observed a handful of times. This sequence joins TRBV11-2 and TRBJ2-1; D unresolved. With 1 base removed from V and 5 bases from J, the gap between germline ends came to 15 bases. Germline CDR1 reads SGHAT; CDR2 reads FQNNGV. This CDR3 is 16 amino acids long. The CDR3 reads CASSLGGMIRNNEQFF. The CDR3 nucleotides read TGTGCCAGCAGCTTAGGGGGTATGATCCGGAACAATGAGCAGTTCTTC.

The CDR3 DNA is TGTGCCAGCAGTTTTCCGGGACAAGAAAGGGAGCAGTACTTC. Translated: CASSFPGQEREQYF. The gene calls are TRBV6-6 and TRBJ2-7, with D possibly being TRBD1 (6 bases). Germline V CDR1 and CDR2: MNHNY, SVGAGI (reference sequence). V was pared by 4 bases and J by 7 bases, with 17 bases between. The CDR3 covers 14 residues.

The chain recombines TRBV28 with TRBJ2-7; D is possibly TRBD1 or TRBD2 (6 bases each). Per germline, CDR1 MDHEN and CDR2 SYDVKM. This CDR3 has 15 residues. V dropped 7 bases and J dropped 3 bases, with 19 bases sitting between them. The CDR3 loop is CASTMMRGAFYEQYF. The CDR3 bases are TGTGCCAGCACCATGATGAGGGGGGCATTCTACGAGCAGTACTTC. The full variable domain, rest sourced from reference TRBV28 and TRBJ2-7, is DVKVTQSSRYLVKRTGEKVFLECVQDMDHENMFWYRQDPGLGLRLIYFSYDVKMKEKGDIPEGYSVSREKKERFSLILESASTNQTSMYLCASTMMRGAFYEQYFGPGTRLTVT.

This clonotype was recorded a few times. The chain links TRBV28 to TRBJ1-2; D possibly corresponds to TRBD1 (5 bases). V gave up 3 bases and J gave up 7 bases, with 9 bases separating them. CDR3 size: 12 residues. Germline V CDR1 and CDR2: MDHEN, SYDVKM. CDR3: CASSLAGSGYTF. The CDR3 DNA reads TGTGCCAGCAGTTTGGCAGGGAGTGGCTACACCTTC.

This clonotype appeared many times. This chain links TRBV11-2 with TRBJ1-1; D gene unclear. V was pared by 0 bases and J by 7 bases, with 6 bases between. This CDR3 spans 12 amino acids. Germline V gene sequence: CDR1 SGHAT, CDR2 FQNNGV. CDR3 DNA: TGTGCCAGCAGCTTAGAAGGGCTTGAAGCTTTCTTT. Translation gives CASSLEGLEAFF.

The chain employs TRBV7-2 and TRBJ2-1; tentatively, D is TRBD2 (5 bases). The CDR3 spans 17 residues. Trimming pared 5 bases from V and 2 bases from J, leaving 19 bases between. Germline loops: CDR1 SGHTA, CDR2 FQGNSA. The CDR3 spells CASSPQDWTGPYNEQFF. The CDR3, as DNA: TGTGCCAGCAGCCCTCAGGACTGGACTGGGCCCTACAATGAGCAGTTCTTC.

Many counts were recorded for this clonotype. The chain employs TRBV7-2 and TRBJ1-1; D not certain. The CDR3 has 14 amino acids. The V end was cut by 5 bases, the J end by 1 base, with 11 bases between. CDR1 and CDR2 (germline): SGHTA, FQGNSA. Here the CDR3 DNA reads TGTGCCAGCAGCCGTACCGCACGGAACACTGAAGCTTTCTTT. Amino acids: CASSRTARNTEAFF.

The chain links TRBV7-9 to TRBJ1-2; 9 positions match TRBD1. Germline V gives CDR1 SEHNR, CDR2 FQNEAQ (reference sequence). Unmatched junction bases numbered 4, after V lost 4 bases and J lost 4 bases. The CDR3 is 14 amino acids. CDR3 sequence: CASSSGQGTYGYTF. CDR3 bases: TGTGCCAGCAGCTCAGGACAGGGGACCTATGGCTACACCTTC.

This clonotype was seen more than once but under ten times. The gene calls are TRBV19 and TRBJ2-7, with TRBD2 matching 8 bases. The CDR3 consists of 14 residues. CDR1 LNHDA and CDR2 SQIVND come from the germline V gene (reference sequence). The J segment lost 3 bases and the V segment lost 4 bases, leaving 5 bases of the junction unmatched. The DNA for the CDR3 is TGTGCCAGTAGTACAGCGGGAGTTAACTACGAGCAGTACTTC. The encoded protein is CASSTAGVNYEQYF.

This clonotype was observed a handful of times. This sequence joins TRBV10-3 and TRBJ1-2; D may be TRBD1 (5 bases). V was cut by 6 bases and J by 8 bases, with 13 bases left in between. Germline CDR1 is ENHRY and CDR2 is SYGVKD. The CDR3 consists of 12 residues. The CDR3 reads CAIRFGQGGYTF. CDR3 bases: TGTGCCATCAGGTTCGGGCAGGGAGGCTACACCTTC.